The 3 T cell receptor beta chains in this list originate from one sample, sequenced in a study of early T cells in non-severe SARS-CoV-2 infection. TCRdb analysed the 5' RACE reads with MiXCR anew, one entry per CDR3 protein. The table has fewer than 100,000 distinct CDR3 sequences, about 12% seen once; the top ten hold about 2.1%. The sample taken for sequencing was whole blood. The receptors were gathered from an adult who was a healthcare worker with PCR-confirmed SARS-CoV-2 infection or an uninfected control (not recorded which).

The table lists this clonotype with many counts. The gene calls are TRBV7-9 and TRBJ2-2; TRBD1 matches 8 bases. The CDR3 extends over 18 amino acids. In germline, CDR1 is SEHNR, CDR2 FQNEAQ (reference sequence). V dropped 1 base and J dropped 4; count of bases not matched to a gene: 11. Written as DNA, the CDR3 is TGTGCCAGCAGCTTAGATGGTCGGCAGGGGGCCAGCACCGGGGAGCTGTTTTTT. Translated: CASSLDGRQGASTGELFF. Full variable domain (rest looked up from reference TRBV7-9 and TRBJ2-2): DTGVSQNPRHKITKRGQNVTFRCDPISEHNRLYWYRQTLGQGPEFLTYFQNEAQLEKSRLLSDRFSAERPKGSFSTLEIQRTEQGDSAMYLCASSLDGRQGASTGELFFGEGSRLTVL.

This clonotype was observed many times. V is TRBV24-1 and J is TRBJ1-1; D is unclear. Deletions cut 4 bases from V and 2 bases from J, with 7 bases between. Looked up from germline, CDR1 is KGHDR and CDR2 is SFDVKD. This CDR3 is 13 amino acids long. The CDR3 coding sequence is TGTGCCACCAGTGAGGGTCCAAACACTGAAGCTTTCTTT. Translating it yields CATSEGPNTEAFF.

V is TRBV5-1 and J is TRBJ1-6; 10 nucleotides align to TRBD1. Germline-derived CDR1 and CDR2 are SGHRS and YFSETQ. The V gene end was trimmed by 3 bases and the J gene end by 6 bases; junction bases not matched to a gene: 3. The CDR3 consists of 15 residues. The CDR3 sequence is CASSSRTGGNSPLHF. In nucleotides, the CDR3 is TGCGCCAGCAGCTCCAGGACAGGGGGTAATTCACCCCTCCACTTT.